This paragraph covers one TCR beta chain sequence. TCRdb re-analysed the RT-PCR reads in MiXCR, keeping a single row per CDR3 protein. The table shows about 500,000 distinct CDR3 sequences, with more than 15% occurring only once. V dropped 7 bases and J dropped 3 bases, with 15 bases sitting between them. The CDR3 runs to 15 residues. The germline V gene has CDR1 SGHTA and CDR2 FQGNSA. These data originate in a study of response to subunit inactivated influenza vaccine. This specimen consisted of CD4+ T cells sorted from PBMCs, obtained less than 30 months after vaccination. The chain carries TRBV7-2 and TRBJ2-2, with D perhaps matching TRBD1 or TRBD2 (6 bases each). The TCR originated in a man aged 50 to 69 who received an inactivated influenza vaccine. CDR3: CASTSPGAYTGELFF. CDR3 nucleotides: TGTGCCAGCACCTCCCCGGGGGCATACACCGGGGAGCTGTTTTTT.